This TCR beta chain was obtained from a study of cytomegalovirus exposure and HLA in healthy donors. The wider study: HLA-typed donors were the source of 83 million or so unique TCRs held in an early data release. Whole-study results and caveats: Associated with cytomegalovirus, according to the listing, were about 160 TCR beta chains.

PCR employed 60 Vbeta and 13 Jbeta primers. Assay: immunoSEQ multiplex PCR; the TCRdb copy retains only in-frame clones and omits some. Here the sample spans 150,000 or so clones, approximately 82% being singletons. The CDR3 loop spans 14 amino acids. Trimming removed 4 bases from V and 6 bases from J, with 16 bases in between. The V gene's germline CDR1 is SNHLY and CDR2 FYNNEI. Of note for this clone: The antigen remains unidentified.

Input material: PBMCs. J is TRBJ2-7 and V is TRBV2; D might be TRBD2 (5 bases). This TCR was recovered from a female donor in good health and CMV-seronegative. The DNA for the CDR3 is TGTGCCAGCAGTGGAGCGGCATTTACCCGCGAGCAGTACTTC. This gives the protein CASSGAAFTREQYF.